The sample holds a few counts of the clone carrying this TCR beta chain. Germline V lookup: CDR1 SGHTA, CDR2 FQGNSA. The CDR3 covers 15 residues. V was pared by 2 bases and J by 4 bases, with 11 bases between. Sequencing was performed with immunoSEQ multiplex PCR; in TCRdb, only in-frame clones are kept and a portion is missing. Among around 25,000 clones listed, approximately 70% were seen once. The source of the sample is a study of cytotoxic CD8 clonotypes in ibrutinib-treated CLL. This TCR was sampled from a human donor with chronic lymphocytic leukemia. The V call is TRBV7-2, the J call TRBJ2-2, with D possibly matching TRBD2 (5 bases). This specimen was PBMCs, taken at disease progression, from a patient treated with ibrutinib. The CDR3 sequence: CASSLIGGFTGELFF. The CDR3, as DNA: TGTGCCAGCAGCTTAATAGGAGGATTCACCGGGGAGCTGTTTTTT.